One sample yielded the 8 T cell receptor beta chains listed below, sequenced in a study of blood T cell repertoires in COVID-19. Libraries were prepared by immunoSEQ multiplex PCR; TCRdb keeps only in-frame clonotypes and omits some of them. The table has more than 350,000 clones, approximately 89% seen once. The specimen was peripheral blood. Receptor source: a woman in her 30s with COVID-19, enrolled during active disease.

The chain links TRBV10-3 to TRBJ1-1; D not resolved. This CDR3 has 13 amino acids. The germline CDR1 and CDR2 sequences are ENHRY and SYGVKD. V lost 5 bases and J lost 0, with 7 bases in between. The CDR3, as DNA: TGTGCCATCAGTCAGACAATGAACACTGAAGCTTTCTTT. Protein product: CAISQTMNTEAFF.

This clone was seen ten or more times. The sample holds other DNA sequences that translate to the same CDR3. The chain combines TRBV5-1 with TRBJ1-2; no firm D call. This CDR3 region has 14 residues. V was trimmed by 0 bases and J by 4 bases, leaving 10 bases between them. Germline assignment: CDR1 SGHRS and CDR2 YFSETQ. CDR3 bases: TGCGCCAGCAGCTTGGGGGATCGGGGCTATGGCTACACCTTC. It specifies CASSLGDRGYGYTF. Looking up the rest from reference TRBV5-1 and TRBJ1-2 gives the full variable domain: KAGVTQTPRYLIKTRGQQVTLSCSPISGHRSVSWYQQTPGQGLQFLFEYFSETQRNKGNFPGRFSGRQFSNSRSEMNVSTLELGDSALYLCASSLGDRGYGYTFGSGTRLTVV.

This clone came up a few times. The gene calls are TRBV2 and TRBJ2-1; tentative D call: TRBD1 (5 bases). V dropped 11 bases and J dropped 6 bases, with 8 bases sitting between them. CDR1 and CDR2 (germline): SNHLY, FYNNEI. The CDR3 totals 10 residues. CDR3 bases: TGTGCCGGTCAGGGCAATGAGCAGTTCTTC. Translating it yields CAGQGNEQFF.

V and J are TRBV30 and TRBJ2-4; D unclear. The V gene lost 1 base and the J gene lost 8 bases, with 15 bases spanning the gap. CDR1 and CDR2 (germline): GTSNPN, SVGIG (reference sequence). The CDR3 totals 14 residues. CDR3 residues: CAWSGLERWDIQYF. Written as DNA, the CDR3 is TGTGCCTGGAGTGGTTTGGAGCGATGGGACATTCAGTACTTC.

CDR3 amino acids: CASSSLGGGPSGELFF. Written as DNA, the CDR3 is TGCGCCAGCAGCTCCCTGGGGGGAGGGCCATCCGGGGAGCTGTTTTTT. The chain couples TRBV4-3 to TRBJ2-2, with 7 bases matching TRBD2. V lost 5 bases to trimming and J lost 6 bases; unmatched junction nucleotides: 12. The CDR3 covers 16 residues. Germline CDR1 LGHNA, CDR2 YSLEER.

The chain couples TRBV20-1 to TRBJ2-7; D ambiguous. CDR1 and CDR2 from the germline V gene are DFQATT and SNEGSKA (reference sequence). The CDR3 is 11 residues long. CDR3: CSIAVSYEQYF. The CDR3 DNA follows: TGCAGCATAGCAGTCTCCTACGAGCAGTACTTC.

V usage is TRBV7-2 and J usage is TRBJ2-3; 9 bases match TRBD2. Trimming took 1 base from V and 2 from J; bases not matched to a gene: 4. The CDR3 runs 16 residues. Per germline, CDR1 SGHTA and CDR2 FQGNSA. This chain's CDR3 is CASSLGLAATTDTQYF. The CDR3 DNA is TGTGCCAGCAGCTTAGGACTAGCGGCTACCACAGATACGCAGTATTTT.

This rearrangement joins TRBV29-1 to TRBJ2-1, with 14 bases lining up with TRBD2. The length of the CDR3 is 17 residues. The trim removed 6 bases at V and 0 bases at J, leaving 7 bases unmatched. Looked up from germline, CDR1 is SQVTM and CDR2 is ANQGSEA. The DNA for the CDR3 is TGCAGCGTGGGTGGACTAGCGGGAGGTAACTCCTACAATGAGCAGTTCTTC. Translation gives CSVGGLAGGNSYNEQFF.